The 24 T cell receptor beta chains presented below share a single source sample, sequenced in a study of shared clonotypes between healthy human individuals. Produced via immunoSEQ multiplex PCR; TCRdb's table is partial and in-frame only. The sample contains roughly 1,100,000 clones, about 75% of which appear only once. Sequenced sample: memory CD4+ T cells sorted from blood. Subset meaning: CD45RA-negative fraction. These receptor sequences come from a man in his late teens or twenties in good health.

The sample holds a few counts of this clone. This same CDR3 is encoded by further DNA sequences in the sample. The chain recombines TRBV5-4 with TRBJ2-1; maybe TRBD1 (5 bases). This CDR3 has 12 residues. Germline V gene sequence: CDR1 SGHNT, CDR2 YYREEE (reference sequence). The V and J ends lost 4 bases and 7 bases respectively, with 9 bases between them. In DNA form, the CDR3 reads TGTGCCAGCAGCCTAGACAGTAATGAGCAGTTCTTC. It translates to CASSLDSNEQFF.

The chain couples TRBV2 to TRBJ1-1; TRBD1 might be the D (5 bases). The CDR3 is 15 amino acids. The V end lost 5 bases, the J end lost 4 bases, and 17 bases lay between the germline ends. Germline-derived CDR1 and CDR2 are SNHLY and FYNNEI. The CDR3 bases are TGTGCCAGCAGTATCGTTGAAGGGGTGGGCACTGAAGCTTTCTTT. Translation gives CASSIVEGVGTEAFF.

The chain has TRBV5-8 and TRBJ2-7; 10 positions match TRBD2. CDR1 SGHTS and CDR2 YDEGEE come from the germline V gene. J lost 2 bases, V lost 1 base, and 9 bases had no gene match. CDR3 length equals 17 residues. The CDR3 region is CASSLFLLAGRPYEQYF. The CDR3 DNA reads as TGTGCCAGCAGCTTGTTCTTACTAGCGGGGCGACCCTACGAGCAGTACTTC.

V usage is TRBV11-2 and J usage is TRBJ2-1; D gene ambiguous. Germline V gene lookup returns CDR1 SGHAT and CDR2 FQNNGV. The CDR3 has 11 amino acids. Trimming cost V 3 bases and J 10 bases, with 7 bases left between them. CDR3 sequence reads: CASSLRREQFF. In DNA, the CDR3 is TGTGCCAGCAGCTTGAGGCGGGAGCAGTTCTTC.

The genes are TRBV6-1 and TRBJ1-2, with D unresolved. Germline assignment: CDR1 MNHNS and CDR2 SASEGT. Trimming shortened V by 2 bases and J by 4 bases, and 11 bases separated the two germline ends. The CDR3 runs to 14 residues. CDR3 in amino acids: CASSERELFYGYTF. CDR3 DNA sequence: TGTGCCAGCAGTGAAAGGGAACTATTCTATGGCTACACCTTC.

The V and J genes are TRBV7-2 and TRBJ2-5; TRBD2 matches at 10 bases. The CDR3 is 14 amino acids. V trimming: 6 bases; J trimming: 3 bases; junction bases outside the gene matches: 4. Germline loops: CDR1 SGHTA, CDR2 FQGNSA. DNA for the CDR3: TGTGCCAGCAGGCCAACTAGCGGGAAAGAGACCCAGTACTTC. This sequence encodes CASRPTSGKETQYF.

The chain couples TRBV9 to TRBJ2-5; D is unresolved. V was cut by 0 bases and J by 2 bases, with 14 bases left in between. CDR1 and CDR2 (germline): SGDLS, YYNGEE. CDR3 size: 16 residues. The CDR3 here is CASSVGAVDFQETQYF. As DNA, the CDR3 is TGTGCCAGCAGCGTAGGGGCGGTCGACTTTCAAGAGACCCAGTACTTC.

The rearrangement links TRBV18 to TRBJ2-7, with 10 bases lining up with TRBD1. The CDR3 consists of 16 residues. Germline assignment: CDR1 KGHSH and CDR2 LQKENI. Losses at the gene ends were 3 bases for V and 6 bases for J; bases not matched to a gene: 11. CDR3 protein: CASSPVTGGVGSEQYF. CDR3 coding DNA: TGTGCCAGCTCACCGGTGACAGGGGGCGTAGGATCCGAGCAGTACTTC.

This clone was counted at least ten times. V and J are TRBV25-1 and TRBJ1-2; 8 nucleotides agree with TRBD1. Germline V lookup: CDR1 MGHDK, CDR2 SYGVNS. V dropped 3 bases and J dropped 7; count of bases not matched to a gene: 7. This CDR3 spans 14 amino acids. The CDR3 sequence: CASSEVRGLGGYTF. In nucleotides, the CDR3 is TGTGCCAGCAGTGAGGTCAGGGGGCTGGGTGGCTACACCTTC.

The rearrangement uses TRBV29-1 and TRBJ2-5, with 8 bases matching TRBD2. V shed 4 bases, J shed 4 bases, and the junction held 5 bases outside the gene matches. This CDR3 contains 13 residues. Germline V CDR1 and CDR2: SQVTM, ANQGSEA. The CDR3 bases are TGCAGCGTTGTTCCGGCGGGGGGAGAGACCCAGTACTTC. This sequence encodes CSVVPAGGETQYF. Complete variable domain (other parts from reference TRBV29-1 and TRBJ2-5): SAVISQKPSRDICQRGTSLTIQCQVDSQVTMMFWYRQQPGQSLTLIATANQGSEATYESGFVIDKFPISRPNLTFSTLTVSNMSPEDSSIYLCSVVPAGGETQYFGPGTRLLVL.

This clone was detected once. V gene TRBV5-6 combines with J gene TRBJ2-3, with D possibly matching TRBD1 (5 bases). Trimming removed 4 bases at V and 4 bases at J, with 19 bases between. CDR1 and CDR2 from the germline V gene are SGHDT and YYEEEE. The CDR3 contains 16 residues. The CDR3 loop is CASSLQTGALSDTQYF. The CDR3 nucleotides read TGTGCCAGCAGCCTCCAAACAGGCGCCTTATCAGATACGCAGTATTTT.

This chain uses TRBV2 with TRBJ2-7, with 8 bases lining up with TRBD2. The CDR3 totals 14 residues. Germline V CDR1 and CDR2: SNHLY, FYNNEI. V lost 4 bases and J lost 2; bases outside the gene matches: 4. CDR3 sequence: CASSVRGGTYEQYF. The CDR3 DNA sequence: TGTGCCAGCAGTGTTCGGGGGGGAACCTACGAGCAGTACTTC.

V usage is TRBV13 and J usage is TRBJ2-2; 10 bases map to TRBD2. This CDR3 region has 16 residues. Per the germline V gene, CDR1 is PRHDT and CDR2 is FYEKMQ (reference sequence). V lost 7 bases to trimming and J lost 4 bases; unmatched junction nucleotides: 9. For the CDR3, the DNA is TGTGCCAGCACCACGGCGCTAGCGGGGGTCACCGGGGAGCTGTTTTTT. Its translation: CASTTALAGVTGELFF.

This clone was seen just once. This may be a read error: a much more frequent sequence differs by one nucleotide. The genes are TRBV10-1 and TRBJ1-1, with no clear D. Germline assignment: CDR1 WNHNN and CDR2 SYGVQD (reference sequence). V lost 2 bases to trimming and J lost 1 base, with 2 bases between them. CDR3 length equals 12 residues. In DNA, the CDR3 is TGCGCCAGCAGTGAGCCGAACACTGAAGCTTTCTTT. Protein: CASSEPNTEAFF.

V usage is TRBV7-8 and J usage is TRBJ1-1; D call uncertain. This CDR3 is built from 16 residues. V lost 1 base and J 0 bases, leaving 12 bases between the germline ends. Germline V CDR1 and CDR2: SGHVS, FQNEAQ. As DNA, the CDR3 is TGTGCCAGCAGCTTAGGTTTTATTGGTCTGAACACTGAAGCTTTCTTT. This sequence encodes CASSLGFIGLNTEAFF.

This clone was observed once. The chain has TRBV10-1 and TRBJ1-2, with 7 bases matching TRBD1. Germline assignment: CDR1 WNHNN and CDR2 SYGVQD (reference sequence). After removal of 6 bases from V and 2 bases from J, the junction contained 9 bases not matched to a gene. The CDR3 has 15 amino acids. CDR3: CASRTQGKLNYGYTF. As DNA, the CDR3 is TGCGCCAGCAGGACACAGGGGAAGTTAAACTATGGCTACACCTTC.

The CDR3 coding sequence is TGCGCCAGCAGTGAGGATACAGGGAAGGAGGAGACCCAGTACTTC. Translation gives CASSEDTGKEETQYF. The V and J genes are TRBV10-2 and TRBJ2-5, with D possibly being TRBD1 (6 bases). The V gene lost 2 bases and the J gene lost 5 bases, with 15 bases spanning the gap. The length of the CDR3 is 15 residues. Germline V lookup: CDR1 WSHSY, CDR2 SAAADI.

CDR3 sequence: CASSRPAGGETQYF. CDR3 DNA: TGCGCCAGCAGCAGACCGGCAGGGGGAGAGACCCAGTACTTC. The V call is TRBV4-1, the J call TRBJ2-5, with 7 bases matching TRBD1. J was trimmed by 4 bases and V by 5 bases; bases with no gene match: 7. From germline, CDR1 is MGHRA and CDR2 YSYEKL. The CDR3 consists of 14 residues.

The chain carries TRBV29-1 and TRBJ2-7, with 8 bases fitting TRBD1. There are 13 residues in the CDR3. Germline CDR1 reads SQVTM; CDR2 reads ANQGSEA. V was pared by 6 bases and J by 5 bases, with 9 bases of the junction left unmatched. DNA for the CDR3: TGCAGCGTGAAGACAGGGGAGAGGAACGAGCAGTACTTC. Its protein product is CSVKTGERNEQYF.

The chain joins TRBV10-3 to TRBJ2-7, with D perhaps TRBD1 (6 bases). The CDR3 sequence is 15 residues long. Germline-derived CDR1 and CDR2 are ENHRY and SYGVKD. Between the trimmed V and J ends, which lost 6 bases and 0 bases, there was a span of 15 bases. The CDR3, as DNA: TGTGCCATCAGATCCGTAACAGGGTCCTCCTACGAGCAGTACTTC. It is translated as CAIRSVTGSSYEQYF.

The chain carries TRBV6-6 and TRBJ1-4; TRBD1 matches at 7 bases. The germline gives CDR1 MNHNY, CDR2 SVGAGI (reference sequence). This CDR3 has 15 amino acids. Trimming at V came to 0 bases and at J to 8 bases, leaving 6 bases not matched to a gene. CDR3 protein: CASSYSRQGGEKLFF. The CDR3, as DNA: TGTGCCAGCAGTTACTCTAGACAGGGCGGGGAAAAACTGTTTTTT.

This chain links TRBV9 with TRBJ2-2; TRBD2 agrees at 8 bases. With V trimmed by 0 bases and J by 8 bases, 9 bases remained unmatched. Germline loops: CDR1 SGDLS, CDR2 YYNGEE. The CDR3 sequence is 16 residues long. CDR3 residues: CASSVVPGLAGGELFF. DNA of the CDR3: TGTGCCAGCAGCGTAGTCCCCGGACTAGCAGGAGGGGAGCTGTTTTTT.

This chain uses TRBV2 with TRBJ2-5, with 12 positions matching TRBD2. With 4 bases clipped from V and 3 bases from J, the junction kept 3 bases outside the gene matches. The V gene's germline CDR1 is SNHLY and CDR2 FYNNEI. The CDR3 has 15 amino acids. CDR3 sequence reads: CASSARTSGEETQYF. CDR3 coding DNA: TGTGCCAGCAGTGCCCGGACTAGCGGGGAAGAGACCCAGTACTTC.

The J gene is TRBJ1-2, the V gene TRBV25-1, with 8 positions matching TRBD1. CDR3 length: 15 residues. Per germline, CDR1 MGHDK and CDR2 SYGVNS. Germline trimming cut 5 bases from V and 2 bases from J; bases unmatched to any gene: 7. CDR3 in amino acids: CASSRGDRNNYGYTF. The DNA for the CDR3 is TGTGCCAGCAGTAGGGGGGACAGGAACAACTATGGCTACACCTTC.